This T cell receptor beta chain was retrieved from a study of blood T cells in healthy people across ages. Whole-study results and caveats: Researchers report that TCR beta diversity correlated strongly with naive T cell percentage.

V was shortened by 8 bases and J by 0 bases, with 11 bases between the two germline ends. The CDR3 spans 14 residues. The germline CDR1 and CDR2 sequences are MDHEN and SYDVKM. Then a second PCR, running roughly 7 to 11 cycles, was carried out with a sample-barcoded 5' primer and a J-beta primer mix. Using its own MiXCR run on the 5' RACE reads, TCRdb lists one record per CDR3 protein. This sample has some 1.5 million distinct CDR3 sequences; roughly 27% occur once, and the top ten carry about 7.7%. The table lists this clonotype with a few counts. Its specificity is unknown. This sequence originates from a young woman in good health. The specimen sequenced was blood. This chain links TRBV28 with TRBJ2-4; D might be TRBD2 (5 bases). The CDR3 region has the DNA TGTGCCAGCCCGGGGTTACGAGCCAAAAACATTCAGTACTTC. Translated: CASPGLRAKNIQYF.